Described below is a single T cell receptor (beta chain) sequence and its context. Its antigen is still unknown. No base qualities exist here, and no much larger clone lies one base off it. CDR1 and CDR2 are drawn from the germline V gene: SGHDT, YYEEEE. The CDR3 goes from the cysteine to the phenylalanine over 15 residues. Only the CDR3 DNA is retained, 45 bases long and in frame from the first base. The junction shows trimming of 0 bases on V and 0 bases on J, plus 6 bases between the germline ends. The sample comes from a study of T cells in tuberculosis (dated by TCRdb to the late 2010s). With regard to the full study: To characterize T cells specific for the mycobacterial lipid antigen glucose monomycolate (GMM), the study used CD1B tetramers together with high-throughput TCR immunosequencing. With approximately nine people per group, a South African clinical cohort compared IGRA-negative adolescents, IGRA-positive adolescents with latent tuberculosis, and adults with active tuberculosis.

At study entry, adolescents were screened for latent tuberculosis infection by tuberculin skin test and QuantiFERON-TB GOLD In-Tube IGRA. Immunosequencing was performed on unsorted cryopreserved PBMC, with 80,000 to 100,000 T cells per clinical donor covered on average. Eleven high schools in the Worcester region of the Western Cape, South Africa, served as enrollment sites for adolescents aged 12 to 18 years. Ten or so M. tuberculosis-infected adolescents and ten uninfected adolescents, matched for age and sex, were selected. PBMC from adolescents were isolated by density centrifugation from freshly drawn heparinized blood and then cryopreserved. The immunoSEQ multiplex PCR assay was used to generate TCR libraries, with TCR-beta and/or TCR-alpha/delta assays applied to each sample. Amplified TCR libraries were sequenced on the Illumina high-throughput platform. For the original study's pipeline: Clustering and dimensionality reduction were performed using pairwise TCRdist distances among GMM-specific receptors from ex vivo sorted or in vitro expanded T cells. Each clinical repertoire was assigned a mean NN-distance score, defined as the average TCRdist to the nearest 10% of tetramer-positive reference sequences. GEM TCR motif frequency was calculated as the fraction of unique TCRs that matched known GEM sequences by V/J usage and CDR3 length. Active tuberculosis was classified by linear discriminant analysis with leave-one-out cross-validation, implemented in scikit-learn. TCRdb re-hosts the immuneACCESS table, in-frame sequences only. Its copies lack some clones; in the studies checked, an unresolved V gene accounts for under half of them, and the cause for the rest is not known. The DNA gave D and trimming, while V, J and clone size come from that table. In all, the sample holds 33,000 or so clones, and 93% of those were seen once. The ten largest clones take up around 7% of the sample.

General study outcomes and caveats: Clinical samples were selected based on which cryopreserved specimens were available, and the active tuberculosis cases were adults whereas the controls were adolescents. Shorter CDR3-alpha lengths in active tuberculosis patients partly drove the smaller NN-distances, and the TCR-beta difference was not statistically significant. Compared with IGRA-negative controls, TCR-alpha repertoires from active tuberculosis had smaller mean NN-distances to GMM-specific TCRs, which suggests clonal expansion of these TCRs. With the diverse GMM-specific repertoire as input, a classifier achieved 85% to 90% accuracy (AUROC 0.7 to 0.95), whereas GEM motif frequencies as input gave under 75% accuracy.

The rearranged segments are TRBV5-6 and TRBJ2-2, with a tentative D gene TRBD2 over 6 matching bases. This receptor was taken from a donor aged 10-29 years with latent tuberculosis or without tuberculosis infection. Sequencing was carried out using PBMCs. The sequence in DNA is TGTGCCAGCAGCTTGGCGGGGGCGAACACCGGGGAGCTGTTTTTT. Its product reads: CASSLAGANTGELFF.